Shown below are 32 T cell receptor beta chains from a single sample sequenced in a study of blood T cell repertoires in COVID-19. The protocol was immunoSEQ multiplex PCR, while the TCRdb copy is restricted to in-frame clones and leaves out a portion. The sample records 150,000 to 200,000 clones, 88% being singletons. The sequenced material came from PBMCs or T cells enriched from blood (not recorded which). The receptors derive from a woman under 30 who had recovered from COVID-19.

The chain is built from TRBV25-1 and TRBJ2-5, with a tentative D call TRBD2 (6 bases). V shed 4 bases and J shed 2 bases, with 8 bases lying between them. The CDR3 loop spans 13 amino acids. From germline, CDR1 is MGHDK and CDR2 SYGVNS. The chain's CDR3 is CASSALAQETQYF. The DNA for the CDR3 is TGTGCCAGCAGTGCGCTAGCGCAAGAGACCCAGTACTTC.

The sample holds one count of this clone. This chain uses TRBV10-1 with TRBJ2-7; D remains unclear. Germline CDR1 reads WNHNN; CDR2 reads SYGVQD (reference sequence). The CDR3 is 17 residues long. Trimming removed 3 bases at V and 2 bases at J, with 20 bases between. The CDR3, as DNA: TGCGCCAGCAGTGATAGACAACAATGGGTTCGTCCCTACGAGCAGTACTTC. It codes for CASSDRQQWVRPYEQYF.

This chain links TRBV19 with TRBJ1-4; D unclear. The V gene's germline CDR1 is LNHDA and CDR2 SQIVND (reference sequence). This CDR3 comprises 12 residues. Between the trimmed V and J ends, which lost 6 bases and 0 bases, there was a span of 2 bases. The CDR3 bases are TGTGCCAGTAGCGCAACTAATGAAAAACTGTTTTTT. This codes for CASSATNEKLFF. Based on the CDR3 plus reference TRBV19 and TRBJ1-4, the full variable domain is DGGITQSPKYLFRKEGQNVTLSCEQNLNHDAMYWYRQDPGQGLRLIYYSQIVNDFQKGDIAEGYSVSREKKESFPLTVTSAQKNPTAFYLCASSATNEKLFFGSGTQLSVL.

The V gene is TRBV10-2, the J gene TRBJ1-3; no clear D. This CDR3 region has 13 residues. Looked up from germline, CDR1 is WSHSY and CDR2 is SAAADI. Trimming stripped 2 bases from V and 2 bases from J, with 4 bases between. This CDR3 is CASSEGPGNTIYF. The CDR3 nucleotides read TGCGCCAGCAGTGAGGGCCCTGGAAACACCATATATTTT.

The count of this clone is one. CDR3 sequence: CASSQASPFVETQYF. CDR3 sequence (DNA): TGTGCCAGCAGCCAGGCTAGTCCGTTCGTAGAGACCCAGTACTTC. The chain joins TRBV3-1 (or the pseudogene TRBV3-2) to TRBJ2-5; D is undetermined. From germline, CDR1 is LGHDT and CDR2 YNNKEL (reference sequence). The CDR3 is 15 amino acids. V was trimmed by 3 bases and J by 4 bases, leaving 15 bases between them.

V is TRBV10-3 and J is TRBJ1-1; D uncertain. The CDR3 has 13 residues. Between the trimmed V and J ends, which lost 2 bases and 2 bases, there was a span of 6 bases. The germline CDR1 and CDR2 sequences are ENHRY and SYGVKD. This chain's CDR3 is CAISELFNTEAFF. The CDR3, as DNA: TGTGCCATCAGTGAGCTCTTCAACACTGAAGCTTTCTTT.

This chain joins TRBV5-1 and TRBJ1-2; D gene uncertain. Germline V gene data show CDR1 as SGHRS and CDR2 as YFSETQ. The CDR3 runs 14 residues. Trimming removed 3 bases at V and 4 bases at J, with 13 bases between. The CDR3 sequence is CASSSSDLAYGYTF. CDR3 sequence (DNA): TGCGCCAGCAGCTCGTCGGACTTGGCCTATGGCTACACCTTC. Full variable domain (outside the CDR3, taken from reference TRBV5-1 and TRBJ1-2): KAGVTQTPRYLIKTRGQQVTLSCSPISGHRSVSWYQQTPGQGLQFLFEYFSETQRNKGNFPGRFSGRQFSNSRSEMNVSTLELGDSALYLCASSSSDLAYGYTFGSGTRLTVV.

V usage is TRBV27 and J usage is TRBJ1-2; 9 positions match TRBD1. The CDR3 sequence is 15 residues long. The V gene's germline CDR1 is MNHEY and CDR2 SMNVEV (reference sequence). With V trimmed by 5 bases and J by 3 bases, 7 bases remained unmatched. For the CDR3, the DNA is TGTGCCAGCAGTCCCGAACAGGGGGCCTACTATGGCTACACCTTC. As protein: CASSPEQGAYYGYTF.

V is TRBV9 and J is TRBJ1-1; the D is unclear. Trimming removed 3 bases at V and 0 bases at J, with 6 bases between. CDR3 length: 13 residues. Germline V CDR1 and CDR2: SGDLS, YYNGEE. In nucleotides, the CDR3 is TGTGCCAGCAGCGCCAATTTGAACACTGAAGCTTTCTTT. Protein sequence: CASSANLNTEAFF. The full variable domain, its missing parts supplied by reference TRBV9 and TRBJ1-1, is DSGVTQTPKHLITATGQRVTLRCSPRSGDLSVYWYQQSLDQGLQFLIQYYNGEERAKGNILERFSAQQFPDLHSELNLSSLELGDSALYFCASSANLNTEAFFGQGTRLTVV.

This clone has just a few counts. The genes are TRBV2 and TRBJ2-3; D is possibly TRBD1 (6 bases). Germline values: CDR1 SNHLY, CDR2 FYNNEI. V lost 6 bases and J 2 bases, leaving 12 bases between the germline ends. The CDR3 runs 14 residues. The CDR3 DNA sequence: TGTGCCAGCAGGCAGGACAGACACACAGATACGCAGTATTTT. This sequence encodes CASRQDRHTDTQYF.

The chain uses TRBV7-2 and TRBJ2-7; TRBD1 agrees at 8 bases. V was pared by 5 bases and J by 3 bases, with 9 bases of the junction left unmatched. This CDR3 comprises 15 residues. The V gene's germline CDR1 is SGHTA and CDR2 FQGNSA. Here the CDR3 DNA reads TGTGCCAGCAGCCCACCGACAGGGGCCCTCTACGAGCAGTACTTC. Its protein product is CASSPPTGALYEQYF. Filled out from reference TRBV7-2 and TRBJ2-7, the complete variable domain reads GAGVSQSPSNKVTEKGKDVELRCDPISGHTALYWYRQSLGQGLEFLIYFQGNSAPDKSGLPSDRFSAERTGGSVSTLTIQRTQQEDSAVYLCASSPPTGALYEQYFGPGTRLTVT.

This clone was observed a few times. The chain is built from TRBV5-1 and TRBJ1-4, with D perhaps TRBD1 (5 bases). The V gene lost 8 bases and the J gene lost 0 bases, with 14 bases spanning the gap. From germline, CDR1 is SGHRS and CDR2 YFSETQ. The CDR3 contains 15 residues. The CDR3 DNA reads TGCGCCAGTCGGAGGGGTGCCCCAACTAATGAAAAACTGTTTTTT. It yields the protein CASRRGAPTNEKLFF.

This clone was seen once. This rearrangement joins TRBV18 to TRBJ2-7, with TRBD1 matching over 7 bases. The V gene's germline CDR1 is KGHSH and CDR2 LQKENI. The CDR3 is 15 residues long. V lost 6 bases to trimming and J lost 1 base; unmatched junction nucleotides: 9. As DNA, the CDR3 is TGTGCCAGCTCGCTACGACAGGGATCTTCCTACGAGCAGTACTTC. Protein: CASSLRQGSSYEQYF.

This clone was recorded once. The V and J genes are TRBV11-2 and TRBJ1-5; D not resolved. Trimming took 4 bases from V and 4 from J, leaving 11 bases between them. Germline V CDR1 and CDR2: SGHAT, FQNNGV. The CDR3 loop spans 14 amino acids. The CDR3 loop is CASSSTYNNQPQHF. DNA of the CDR3: TGTGCCAGCAGCTCCACATATAATAATCAGCCCCAGCATTTT.

The genes are TRBV28 and TRBJ2-1; the D gene is possibly TRBD2 (5 bases). The CDR3 sequence is 17 residues long. V lost 5 bases and J 0 bases, leaving 17 bases between the germline ends. CDR1 is MDHEN, CDR2 SYDVKM, per germline. The CDR3 is CASSRLGKSPSYNEQFF. The CDR3 nucleotides read TGTGCCAGCAGTCGCCTCGGGAAAAGTCCCTCCTACAATGAGCAGTTCTTC.

V is TRBV28 and J is TRBJ2-7, with D perhaps TRBD1 (6 bases). The CDR3 contains 13 residues. V was pared by 7 bases and J by 4 bases, with 14 bases between. CDR1 MDHEN and CDR2 SYDVKM come from the germline V gene. The CDR3 sequence: CASNGGGWYEQYF. CDR3 in DNA: TGTGCCAGCAACGGTGGGGGCTGGTACGAGCAGTACTTC.

V usage is TRBV5-3 and J usage is TRBJ1-6; a weak D match, TRBD1 (6 bases). TRBV5-3 counts as an open reading frame of uncertain function. The length of the CDR3 is 15 residues. V lost 4 bases to trimming and J lost 8 bases, with 16 bases between them. This CDR3 reads CARSGAGAVDSPLHF. The CDR3 nucleotides are TGTGCCAGAAGCGGGGCAGGGGCCGTGGATTCACCCCTCCACTTT.

The CDR3 nucleotides are TGTGCCAGTAGTTCCGCCCGGACAGGGGTTAACTATGGCTACACCTTC. Translating it yields CASSSARTGVNYGYTF. This sequence joins TRBV19 and TRBJ1-2; 9 bases line up with TRBD1. In germline, CDR1 is LNHDA, CDR2 SQIVND (reference sequence). The CDR3 totals 16 residues. J gave up 1 base and V 5 bases, and 8 bases lay outside the gene matches.

The chain links TRBV11-2 to TRBJ2-3, with D possibly being TRBD2 (5 bases). The CDR3 spans 11 residues. V lost 7 bases and J 5 bases, leaving 7 bases between the germline ends. Looked up from germline, CDR1 is SGHAT and CDR2 is FQNNGV. The CDR3: CASNAGDTQYF. DNA for the CDR3: TGTGCCAGCAACGCGGGAGATACGCAGTATTTT.

The chain uses TRBV4-1 and TRBJ2-1, with TRBD2 matching 9 bases. The V and J ends lost 2 bases and 3 bases, in that order; junction bases with no gene match: 8. The CDR3 spans 17 residues. Germline loops: CDR1 MGHRA, CDR2 YSYEKL. The chain's CDR3 is CASSQQDSGGFYNEQFF. CDR3 in DNA: TGCGCCAGCAGCCAACAAGATAGCGGGGGTTTCTACAATGAGCAGTTCTTC.

This chain links TRBV28 with TRBJ2-2; 8 bases line up with TRBD2. Losses at the gene ends were 6 bases for V and 6 bases for J; bases not matched to a gene: 9. The CDR3 is 15 residues long. Germline CDR1 and CDR2: MDHEN and SYDVKM. CDR3 nucleotides: TGTGCCAGCAGGTTTAGCGGGATTAACGCCGGGGAGCTGTTTTTT. This codes for CASRFSGINAGELFF.

This clone has a handful of counts. V is TRBV30 and J is TRBJ1-2; TRBD1 aligns across 8 bases. This CDR3 spans 14 amino acids. Germline V gene data show CDR1 as GTSNPN and CDR2 as SVGIG (reference sequence). The V segment lost 8 bases and the J segment 6 bases; nucleotides outside the gene matches: 14. The chain's CDR3 is CAQNRRGPLHGYTF. The CDR3, as DNA: TGTGCCCAGAACCGCAGGGGGCCCCTTCATGGCTACACCTTC.

The V and J genes are TRBV29-1 and TRBJ2-2; D gene unclear. Trimming removed 7 bases from V and 3 bases from J, with 15 bases in between. The CDR3 has 14 amino acids. The germline V gene encodes CDR1 SQVTM and CDR2 ANQGSEA. The CDR3 loop reads CSAVLFPDTGELFF. CDR3 sequence (DNA): TGCAGCGCCGTTCTATTTCCCGACACCGGGGAGCTGTTTTTT.

The chain joins TRBV30 to TRBJ2-7, with 9 bases fitting TRBD1. V shed 2 bases and J 4 bases; nucleotides not matched to a gene: 6. This CDR3 comprises 14 residues. CDR1 is GTSNPN, CDR2 SVGIG, per germline (reference sequence). The CDR3 is CAWSRTGASYEQYF. As DNA, the CDR3 is TGTGCCTGGAGTAGGACAGGGGCATCTTACGAGCAGTACTTC.

The chain carries TRBV25-1 and TRBJ1-2, with unresolved D. The CDR3 extends over 13 amino acids. Trimming removed 1 base from V and 3 bases from J, with 6 bases in between. In germline, CDR1 is MGHDK, CDR2 SYGVNS. The CDR3 sequence: CASSEFVDYGYTF. DNA for the CDR3: TGTGCCAGCAGTGAATTTGTCGACTATGGCTACACCTTC.

This rearrangement joins TRBV11-2 to TRBJ2-3; 8 bases line up with TRBD2. There are 15 residues in the CDR3. The germline gives CDR1 SGHAT, CDR2 FQNNGV. J was trimmed by 3 bases and V by 4 bases; bases with no gene match: 6. CDR3 sequence reads: CASSSGLVGTDTQYF. In DNA form, the CDR3 reads TGTGCCAGCAGCTCGGGACTAGTAGGGACAGATACGCAGTATTTT.

The chain carries TRBV19 and TRBJ1-1; D gene unclear. CDR3 length equals 13 residues. V lost 0 bases and J 3 bases, leaving 5 bases between the germline ends. Germline V gene data show CDR1 as LNHDA and CDR2 as SQIVND (reference sequence). CDR3 region: CASSIDPDTEAFF. The DNA for the CDR3 is TGTGCCAGTAGTATAGATCCCGACACTGAAGCTTTCTTT.

The V call is TRBV7-2, the J call TRBJ2-1; D may be TRBD1 (5 bases). The CDR3 contains 14 residues. Trimming pared 3 bases from V and 2 bases from J, leaving 8 bases between. CDR1 is SGHTA, CDR2 FQGNSA, per germline. In DNA, the CDR3 is TGTGCCAGCAGCTTTACAGGACCCTACAATGAGCAGTTCTTC. Its protein product is CASSFTGPYNEQFF.

This clone was seen a single time. The chain has TRBV19 and TRBJ2-3; possibly TRBD2 for D (6 bases). In germline, CDR1 is LNHDA, CDR2 SQIVND (reference sequence). The CDR3 contains 14 residues. Trimming took off 6 bases at V and 2 bases at J, with 12 bases between the two ends. The CDR3 nucleotides are TGTGCCAGTAGGGAGGAGGGGTCCACAGATACGCAGTATTTT. It is translated as CASREEGSTDTQYF.

V usage is TRBV27 and J usage is TRBJ1-1; 11 nucleotides agree with TRBD1. CDR1 and CDR2 (germline): MNHEY, SMNVEV (reference sequence). V lost 5 bases to trimming and J lost 6 bases; unmatched junction nucleotides: 5. The CDR3 is made up of 14 amino acids. The CDR3 here is CASSRGQGASEAFF. The CDR3 nucleotides are TGTGCCAGCAGTCGCGGACAGGGGGCGTCTGAAGCTTTCTTT.

The CDR3: CASSKVSEDRGRPEREETQYF. CDR3 DNA: TGTGCCAGCAGCAAAGTTTCGGAGGACAGGGGAAGACCCGAACGGGAAGAGACCCAGTACTTC. The chain carries TRBV21-1 and TRBJ2-5; the listed D gene, TRBD1, was not tested against the DNA. TRBV21-1 is designated a pseudogene. CDR3 length: 21 residues.

The V gene is TRBV7-6, the J gene TRBJ2-3; a weak D match, TRBD2 (5 bases). The germline gives CDR1 SGHVS, CDR2 FNYEAQ. Trimming shortened V by 1 base and J by 4 bases, and 15 bases separated the two germline ends. The CDR3 consists of 16 residues. The CDR3 loop is CASSLVGFGVADTQYF. In DNA, the CDR3 is TGTGCCAGCAGCTTAGTTGGCTTCGGGGTCGCAGATACGCAGTATTTT.